This entry lists 2 T cell receptor beta chains sequenced from one sample in a study of blood T cell repertoires in COVID-19. Generated by immunoSEQ multiplex PCR, the TCRdb table keeps only in-frame clones and is missing some. Among roughly 200,000 clones listed, roughly 85% were seen once. Sample: PBMCs or T cells enriched from blood (not recorded which). The receptors come from a man between 35 and 55 years old who had recovered from COVID-19.

This rearrangement joins TRBV4-1 to TRBJ1-2; D is uncertain. Trimming took 4 bases from V and 13 from J, leaving 19 bases between them. CDR3 length: 13 residues. Germline assignment: CDR1 MGHRA and CDR2 YSYEKL. In nucleotides, the CDR3 is TGCGCCAGCAGCCCCGGTTCGTGGTCAGCGCTCACCTTC. Its translation is CASSPGSWSALTF.

The chain combines TRBV7-9 with TRBJ1-5; D call uncertain. Trimming shortened V by 0 bases and J by 6 bases, and 6 bases separated the two germline ends. CDR1 is SEHNR and CDR2 is FQNEAQ in the germline V gene (reference sequence). The CDR3 sequence is 13 residues long. CDR3 residues: CASSLAASQPQHF. DNA for the CDR3: TGTGCCAGCAGCTTAGCCGCTAGTCAGCCCCAGCATTTT.